This T cell receptor (beta chain) came from a study of T cell responses to AZD1222 COVID-19 vaccine. Study-wide results and limits: Targets within unmutated variant regions were reportedly found for nearly half of spike-specific TCRs.

Second-dose intervals near 4 or 12 weeks were combined. Clones were read by immunoSEQ multiplex PCR, and TCRdb kept only the in-frame ones, dropping some. The table shows about 110,000 clones, with nearly 90% occurring only once. The CDR3 totals 15 residues. For this clone: Antigen: not known.

This sequence joins TRBV12-2 and TRBJ2-7; TRBD2 is the table's D call and was not checked against the DNA. TRBV12-2 is a pseudogene segment. The clonotype was recovered from an adult who received the AZD1222 COVID-19 vaccine. The sample here was peripheral blood, taken 28 days after the second AZD1222 dose. The CDR3 protein is CASPGACGGVCEQYF. In DNA form, the CDR3 reads TGTGCAAGTCCAGGGGCCTGCGGGGGAGTGTGCGAGCAGTACTTC.